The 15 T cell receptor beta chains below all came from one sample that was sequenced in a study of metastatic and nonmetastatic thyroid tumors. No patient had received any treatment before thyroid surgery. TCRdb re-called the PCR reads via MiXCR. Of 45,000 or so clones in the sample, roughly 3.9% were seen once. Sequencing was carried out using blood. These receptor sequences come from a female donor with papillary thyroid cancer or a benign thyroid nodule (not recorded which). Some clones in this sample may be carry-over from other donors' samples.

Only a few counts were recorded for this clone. The CDR3 here is CSARVLAGGNTIYF. In DNA, the CDR3 is TGCAGTGCTAGAGTACTAGCGGGTGGAAACACCATATATTTT. J is TRBJ1-3 and V is TRBV20-1, with D unclear. Trimming shortened V by 1 base and J by 3 bases, and 10 bases separated the two germline ends. The CDR3 sequence is 14 residues long. Germline CDR1 DFQATT, CDR2 SNEGSKA (reference sequence).

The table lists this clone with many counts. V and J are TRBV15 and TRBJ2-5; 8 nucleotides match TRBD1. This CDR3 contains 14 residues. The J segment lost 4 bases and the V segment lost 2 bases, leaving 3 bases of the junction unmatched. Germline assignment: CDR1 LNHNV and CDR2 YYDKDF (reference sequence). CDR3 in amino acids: CATSRSQGAETQYF. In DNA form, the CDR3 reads TGTGCCACCAGCAGAAGCCAGGGGGCAGAGACCCAGTACTTC. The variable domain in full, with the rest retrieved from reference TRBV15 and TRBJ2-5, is DAMVIQNPRYQVTQFGKPVTLSCSQTLNHNVMYWYQQKSSQAPKLLFHYYDKDFNNEADTPDNFQSRRPNTSFCFLDIRSPGLGDTAMYLCATSRSQGAETQYFGPGTRLLVL.

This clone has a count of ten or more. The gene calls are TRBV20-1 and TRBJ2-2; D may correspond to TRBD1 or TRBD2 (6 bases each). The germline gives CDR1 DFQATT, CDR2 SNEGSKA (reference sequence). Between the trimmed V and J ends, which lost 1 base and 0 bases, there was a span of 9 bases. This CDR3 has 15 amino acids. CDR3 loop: CSARVGGPNTGELFF. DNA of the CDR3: TGCAGTGCTAGAGTTGGGGGGCCGAACACCGGGGAGCTGTTTTTT.

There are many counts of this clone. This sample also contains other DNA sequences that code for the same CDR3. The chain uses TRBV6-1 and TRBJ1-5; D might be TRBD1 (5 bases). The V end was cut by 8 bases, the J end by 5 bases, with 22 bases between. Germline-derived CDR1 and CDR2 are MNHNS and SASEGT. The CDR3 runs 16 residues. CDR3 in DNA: TGTGCCAGCCCCCGGGGACGAGCCGGATTCCATCAGCCCCAGCATTTT. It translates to CASPRGRAGFHQPQHF.

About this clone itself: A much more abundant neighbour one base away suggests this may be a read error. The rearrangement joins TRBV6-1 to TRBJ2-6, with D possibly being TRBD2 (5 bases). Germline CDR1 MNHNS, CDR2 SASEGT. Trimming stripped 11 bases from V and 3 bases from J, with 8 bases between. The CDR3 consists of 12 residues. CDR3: CAPEGGANVLTF. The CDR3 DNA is TGTGCCCCCGAGGGTGGGGCCAACGTCCTGACTTTC.

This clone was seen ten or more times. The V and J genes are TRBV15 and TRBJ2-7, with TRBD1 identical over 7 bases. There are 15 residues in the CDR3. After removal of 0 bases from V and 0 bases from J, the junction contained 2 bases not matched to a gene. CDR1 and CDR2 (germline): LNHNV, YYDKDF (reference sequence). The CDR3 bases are TGTGCCACCAGCAGAGATTCAGGGGGCTCCTACGAGCAGTACTTC. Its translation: CATSRDSGGSYEQYF.

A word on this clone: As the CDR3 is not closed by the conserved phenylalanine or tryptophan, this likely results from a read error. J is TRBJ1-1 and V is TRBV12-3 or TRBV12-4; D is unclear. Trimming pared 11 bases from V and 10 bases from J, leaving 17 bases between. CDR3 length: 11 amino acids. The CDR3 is CAGTVDKRAFS. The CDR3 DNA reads TGTGCCGGCACCGTCGACAAGAGAGCTTTCTCT.

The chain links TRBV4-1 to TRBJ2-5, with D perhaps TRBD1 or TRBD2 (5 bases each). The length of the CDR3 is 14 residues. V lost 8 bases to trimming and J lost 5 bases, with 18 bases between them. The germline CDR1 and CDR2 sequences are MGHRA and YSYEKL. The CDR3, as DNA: TGCGCCAGCTCAATAGGGACCTTCGGGGAGACCCAGTACTTC. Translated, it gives CASSIGTFGETQYF.

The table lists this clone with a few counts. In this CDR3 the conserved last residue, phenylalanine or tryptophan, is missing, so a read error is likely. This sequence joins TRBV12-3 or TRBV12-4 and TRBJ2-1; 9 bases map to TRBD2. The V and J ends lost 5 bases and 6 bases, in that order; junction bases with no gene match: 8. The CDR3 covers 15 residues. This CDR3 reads CASSPGTSCGNEQFS. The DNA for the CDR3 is TGTGCCAGCAGTCCCGGGACTAGCTGTGGCAATGAGCAGTTCTCC.

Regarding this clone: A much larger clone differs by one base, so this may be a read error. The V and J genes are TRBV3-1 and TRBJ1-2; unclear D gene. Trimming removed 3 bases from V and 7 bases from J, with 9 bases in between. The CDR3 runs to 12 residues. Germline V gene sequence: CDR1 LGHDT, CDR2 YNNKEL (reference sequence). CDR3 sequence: CASSHLGSGYTF. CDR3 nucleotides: TGTGCCAGCAGCCACTTGGGTAGTGGCTACACCTTC.

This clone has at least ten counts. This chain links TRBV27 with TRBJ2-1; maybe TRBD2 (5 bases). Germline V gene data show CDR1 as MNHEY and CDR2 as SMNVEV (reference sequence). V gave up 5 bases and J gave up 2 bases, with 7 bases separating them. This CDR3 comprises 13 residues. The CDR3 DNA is TGTGCCAGCAGTCCGACTACCTACAATGAGCAGTTCTTC. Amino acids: CASSPTTYNEQFF.

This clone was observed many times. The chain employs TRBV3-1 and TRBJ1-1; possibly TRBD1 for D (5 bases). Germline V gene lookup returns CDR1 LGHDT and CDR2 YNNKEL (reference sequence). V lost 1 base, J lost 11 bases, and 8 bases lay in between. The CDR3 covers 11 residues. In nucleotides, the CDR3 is TGTGCCAGCAGCCAAGCGGAGGGGGCTTTCTTT. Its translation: CASSQAEGAFF.

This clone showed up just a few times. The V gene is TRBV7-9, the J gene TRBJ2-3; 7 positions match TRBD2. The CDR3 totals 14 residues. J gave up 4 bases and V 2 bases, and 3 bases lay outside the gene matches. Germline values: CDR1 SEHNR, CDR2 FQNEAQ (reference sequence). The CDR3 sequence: CASSLLAVADTQYF. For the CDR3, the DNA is TGTGCCAGCAGCTTACTAGCGGTGGCAGATACGCAGTATTTT.

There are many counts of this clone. CDR3 sequence (DNA): TGCAGTGCTACCCGACAGGGGGAGGGCTATGGCTACACCTTC. Protein sequence: CSATRQGEGYGYTF. This chain joins TRBV20-1 and TRBJ1-2, with 9 bases that match TRBD1. This CDR3 has 14 amino acids. Germline V lookup: CDR1 DFQATT, CDR2 SNEGSKA (reference sequence). J lost 4 bases, V lost 4 bases, and 7 bases had no gene match.

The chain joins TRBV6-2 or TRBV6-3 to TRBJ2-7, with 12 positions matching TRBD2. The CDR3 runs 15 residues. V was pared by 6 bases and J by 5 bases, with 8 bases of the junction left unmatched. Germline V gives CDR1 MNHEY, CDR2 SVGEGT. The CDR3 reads CASRKRLAGVDEQYF. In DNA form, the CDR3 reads TGTGCCAGCAGAAAACGACTAGCGGGAGTGGACGAGCAGTACTTC.